This entry lists 14 T cell receptor beta chains sequenced from one sample in a study of blood T cell repertoires in COVID-19. Method: immunoSEQ multiplex PCR; TCRdb's copy keeps in-frame clones and lacks some. The sample has about 26,000 clones, approximately 81% seen once. Sequencing used peripheral blood. The source is a human donor in a cohort sampled during active COVID-19.

This chain uses TRBV19 with TRBJ2-7, with 8 bases lining up with TRBD2. CDR3 length: 19 residues. V was pared by 5 bases and J by 5 bases, with 23 bases of the junction left unmatched. The V gene's germline CDR1 is LNHDA and CDR2 SQIVND (reference sequence). The CDR3 is CASSPSFGNLGAGGHEQYF. The CDR3 DNA sequence: TGTGCCAGTAGTCCGTCCTTCGGAAACCTCGGGGCGGGAGGTCACGAGCAGTACTTC.

The J gene is TRBJ1-1, the V gene TRBV30, with 9 bases that match TRBD1. The CDR3 has 15 residues. V shed 0 bases and J 4 bases; nucleotides not matched to a gene: 6. Germline V gene data show CDR1 as GTSNPN and CDR2 as SVGIG (reference sequence). DNA of the CDR3: TGTGCCTGGAGTGTATTGACAGGGGGACGCACTGAAGCTTTCTTT. This codes for CAWSVLTGGRTEAFF.

The chain employs TRBV24-1 and TRBJ1-5; D is undetermined. V was trimmed by 2 bases and J by 0 bases, leaving 13 bases between them. This CDR3 is built from 17 residues. CDR1 and CDR2 (germline): KGHDR, SFDVKD. Here the CDR3 DNA reads TGTGCCACCAGTGATTCCCGGTTGAGGTATAGCAATCAGCCCCAGCATTTT. This gives the protein CATSDSRLRYSNQPQHF.

The rearrangement joins TRBV6-5 to TRBJ1-1, with TRBD1 identical over 7 bases. CDR3 length equals 13 residues. Germline CDR1 reads MNHEY; CDR2 reads SVGAGI. The trim removed 8 bases at V and 4 bases at J, leaving 7 bases unmatched. CDR3 amino acids: CASSSQGGTEAFF. The CDR3 nucleotides read TGTGCCAGCTCATCCCAGGGGGGCACTGAAGCTTTCTTT.

The chain links TRBV28 to TRBJ1-2; no reliable D call. The germline V gene encodes CDR1 MDHEN and CDR2 SYDVKM. V lost 6 bases to trimming and J lost 1 base, with 6 bases between them. This CDR3 has 12 residues. The DNA of the CDR3 is TGTGCCAGCAGCTACCTTAACTATGGCTACACCTTC. Translated, it gives CASSYLNYGYTF.

The chain links TRBV6-5 to TRBJ1-2, with D possibly being TRBD1 (6 bases). The CDR3 extends over 12 amino acids. Germline V gives CDR1 MNHEY, CDR2 SVGAGI. Trimming removed 5 bases at V and 10 bases at J, with 14 bases between. As DNA, the CDR3 is TGTGCCAGCAGTCCCGGACAGTTCGACTACACCTTC. Amino acid sequence: CASSPGQFDYTF.

This sequence joins TRBV10-3 and TRBJ1-6; 7 nucleotides line up with TRBD1. This CDR3 has 13 amino acids. Losses at the gene ends were 10 bases for V and 6 bases for J; bases not matched to a gene: 6. Germline CDR1 is ENHRY and CDR2 is SYGVKD. The CDR3 bases are TGTGCCACGACGGGACAGACTAATTCACCCCTCCACTTT. Residues: CATTGQTNSPLHF.

The rearrangement joins TRBV2 to TRBJ1-1; weak D call: TRBD1 (6 bases). The CDR3 is made up of 13 amino acids. The germline V and J ends were trimmed by 6 bases and 3 bases, with 11 bases remaining between them. CDR1 is SNHLY and CDR2 is FYNNEI in the germline V gene. The CDR3 nucleotides read TGTGCCAGCAGCCCAACAGGGTACACTGAAGCTTTCTTT. It encodes CASSPTGYTEAFF. The full variable domain, its missing parts supplied by reference TRBV2 and TRBJ1-1, is EPEVTQTPSHQVTQMGQEVILRCVPISNHLYFYWYRQILGQKVEFLVSFYNNEISEKSEIFDDQFSVERPDGSNFTLKIRSTKLEDSAMYFCASSPTGYTEAFFGQGTRLTVV.

The chain employs TRBV25-1 and TRBJ2-5; 8 bases agree with TRBD1. The CDR3 contains 16 residues. Germline V gene data show CDR1 as MGHDK and CDR2 as SYGVNS. The V gene end was trimmed by 0 bases and the J gene end by 4 bases; junction bases not matched to a gene: 7. Here the CDR3 reads CASSEYSGRGRETQYF. In nucleotides, the CDR3 is TGTGCCAGCAGTGAATATTCCGGCAGGGGGCGAGAGACCCAGTACTTC.

The rearrangement joins TRBV5-1 to TRBJ2-3; weak D call: TRBD1 (5 bases). Per germline, CDR1 SGHRS and CDR2 YFSETQ. This CDR3 is 15 amino acids long. Trimming left V 0 bases short and J 2 bases short, with 10 bases between. CDR3: CASSLASGPTDTQYF. CDR3 nucleotides: TGCGCCAGCAGCTTGGCCTCAGGGCCCACAGATACGCAGTATTTT.

The chain employs TRBV6-4 and TRBJ1-1; the D is unclear. The CDR3 loop spans 13 amino acids. Between the trimmed V and J ends, which lost 3 bases and 0 bases, there was a span of 5 bases. The germline V gene encodes CDR1 MRHNA and CDR2 SNTAGT. The DNA for the CDR3 is TGTGCCAGCAGTGAACAGTTGAACACTGAAGCTTTCTTT. It is translated as CASSEQLNTEAFF.

The CDR3 nucleotides read TGCGCCAGCAGCCAAGGGCTGGAGGGTACTAATGAAAAACTGTTTTTT. Residues: CASSQGLEGTNEKLFF. The chain links TRBV4-3 to TRBJ1-4; D remains unclear. The CDR3 extends over 16 amino acids. V shed 1 base and J shed 2 bases, with 11 bases lying between them. Germline-derived CDR1 and CDR2 are LGHNA and YSLEER.

The chain couples TRBV7-2 to TRBJ2-7; TRBD2 aligns across 11 bases. Per the germline V gene, CDR1 is SGHTA and CDR2 is FQGNSA. J lost 2 bases, V lost 1 base, and 13 bases had no gene match. CDR3 length equals 19 residues. The DNA of the CDR3 is TGTGCCAGCAGCTTAGAGGGTTTATTAGCGGGGGGGGTAACCTACGAGCAGTACTTC. Residues: CASSLEGLLAGGVTYEQYF.

The chain couples TRBV6-5 to TRBJ2-5; 11 nucleotides match TRBD2. This CDR3 contains 15 residues. Looked up from germline, CDR1 is MNHEY and CDR2 is SVGAGI. The V segment lost 6 bases and the J segment 4 bases; nucleotides outside the gene matches: 7. DNA of the CDR3: TGTGCCAGCAGGGCTACTAGCGGGGGATCAGAGACCCAGTACTTC. Translating it yields CASRATSGGSETQYF.